The 30 T cell receptor beta chains presented below share a single source sample, sequenced in a study of cytotoxic CD8 clonotypes in ibrutinib-treated CLL. The protocol was immunoSEQ multiplex PCR, while the TCRdb copy is restricted to in-frame clones and leaves out a portion. The table lists fewer than 50,000 clones, over 60% of them singletons. The sequences come from PBMCs, collected after 12 months of ibrutinib treatment. The origin of the receptors is a human donor with chronic lymphocytic leukemia.

Only one count was recorded for this clone. This rearrangement joins TRBV6-5 to TRBJ1-1; D gene ambiguous. Looked up from germline, CDR1 is MNHEY and CDR2 is SVGAGI. The CDR3 extends over 14 amino acids. Trimming removed 6 bases from V and 0 bases from J, with 11 bases in between. CDR3 sequence (DNA): TGTGCCAGCAGGCTGGTCGGCATGAACACTGAAGCTTTCTTT. It encodes CASRLVGMNTEAFF.

The chain joins TRBV7-2 to TRBJ2-6, with unresolved D. Trimming took off 5 bases at V and 0 bases at J, with 11 bases between the two ends. The CDR3 is 16 amino acids. Germline V gene sequence: CDR1 SGHTA, CDR2 FQGNSA. This CDR3 reads CASSTQISSGANVLTF. The CDR3 DNA sequence: TGTGCCAGCAGCACCCAGATATCCTCTGGGGCCAACGTCCTGACTTTC. Full variable domain (remainder filled in from reference TRBV7-2 and TRBJ2-6): GAGVSQSPSNKVTEKGKDVELRCDPISGHTALYWYRQSLGQGLEFLIYFQGNSAPDKSGLPSDRFSAERTGGSVSTLTIQRTQQEDSAVYLCASSTQISSGANVLTFGAGSRLTVL.

V and J are TRBV19 and TRBJ2-7, with 10 bases aligning to TRBD2. The V and J ends lost 3 bases and 3 bases, in that order; junction bases with no gene match: 5. Germline V gives CDR1 LNHDA, CDR2 SQIVND (reference sequence). The CDR3 contains 15 residues. The CDR3 coding sequence is TGTGCCAGTAGTATGGGTCTAGCGGGAGTCTACGAGCAGTACTTC. Encoded protein: CASSMGLAGVYEQYF.

This clone is a singleton in its sample. V and J are TRBV6-1 and TRBJ2-1, with 9 bases that match TRBD2. V shed 0 bases, J shed 8 bases, and the junction held 14 bases outside the gene matches. The CDR3 covers 18 residues. Germline V gene sequence: CDR1 MNHNS, CDR2 SASEGT. The CDR3 spells CASSEALVAGVVSYEQFF. CDR3 bases: TGTGCCAGCAGTGAAGCGCTGGTAGCGGGAGTCGTGAGCTATGAGCAGTTCTTC.

The chain is built from TRBV18 and TRBJ2-3, with 7 bases fitting TRBD2. There are 14 residues in the CDR3. V was clipped by 3 bases and J by 4 bases; unmatched bases: 4. Germline V lookup: CDR1 KGHSH, CDR2 LQKENI. The CDR3 is CASSPTSSPDTQYF. CDR3 nucleotide sequence: TGTGCCAGCTCACCGACTAGCTCTCCAGATACGCAGTATTTT. The full variable domain, completed using reference TRBV18 and TRBJ2-3, is NAGVMQNPRHLVRRRGQEARLRCSPMKGHSHVYWYRQLPEEGLKFMVYLQKENIIDESGMPKERFSAEFPKEGPSILRIQQVVRGDSAAYFCASSPTSSPDTQYFGPGTRLTVL.

This clone was found a few times. This sequence joins TRBV6-4 and TRBJ2-2, with D hard to call. V was trimmed by 3 bases and J by 0 bases, leaving 2 bases between them. Per the germline V gene, CDR1 is MRHNA and CDR2 is SNTAGT. The length of the CDR3 is 13 residues. The CDR3 loop is CASSETNTGELFF. CDR3 nucleotides: TGTGCCAGCAGTGAAACGAACACCGGGGAGCTGTTTTTT.

The chain recombines TRBV10-3 with TRBJ1-2, with 8 bases lining up with TRBD1. This CDR3 region has 14 residues. After removal of 6 bases from V and 7 bases from J, the junction contained 10 bases not matched to a gene. The germline gives CDR1 ENHRY, CDR2 SYGVKD. The CDR3 loop is CAIRGTGPDRGYTF. The CDR3 nucleotides read TGTGCCATCAGAGGGACAGGTCCGGACCGTGGCTACACCTTC.

This clone has just a few counts. The chain carries TRBV7-9 and TRBJ2-2, with D unclear. This CDR3 region has 12 residues. Germline V gene data show CDR1 as SEHNR and CDR2 as FQNEAQ (reference sequence). The ends were cut back, 1 base at V and 4 bases at J, with 1 base in the middle. The CDR3 DNA follows: TGTGCCAGCAGCTTAGTCACCGGGGAGCTGTTTTTT. It codes for CASSLVTGELFF. The full variable domain, with the rest looked up from reference TRBV7-9 and TRBJ2-2, is DTGVSQNPRHKITKRGQNVTFRCDPISEHNRLYWYRQTLGQGPEFLTYFQNEAQLEKSRLLSDRFSAERPKGSFSTLEIQRTEQGDSAMYLCASSLVTGELFFGEGSRLTVL.

V usage is TRBV5-6 and J usage is TRBJ1-4; tentative D call: TRBD1 (5 bases). From germline, CDR1 is SGHDT and CDR2 YYEEEE. This CDR3 has 14 residues. V was pared by 7 bases and J by 5 bases, with 15 bases between. CDR3 loop: CASRLGWGNEKLFF. The CDR3 DNA follows: TGTGCCAGCCGCCTGGGGTGGGGGAATGAAAAACTGTTTTTT.

J is TRBJ2-5 and V is TRBV11-2; no definite D call. Germline-derived CDR1 and CDR2 are SGHAT and FQNNGV. The V gene lost 1 base and the J gene lost 1 base, with 4 bases spanning the gap. The CDR3 loop spans 13 amino acids. The DNA for the CDR3 is TGTGCCAGCAGCTTAGGATTCCAAGAGACCCAGTACTTC. Protein: CASSLGFQETQYF.

This clone was observed a few times. The rearrangement joins TRBV5-1 to TRBJ2-5; D remains unclear. CDR1 and CDR2 from the germline V gene are SGHRS and YFSETQ. This CDR3 has 16 amino acids. Trimming left V 4 bases short and J 0 bases short, with 16 bases between. CDR3 loop: CASSPGTGGYQETQYF. The DNA of the CDR3 is TGCGCCAGCAGCCCCGGAACGGGCGGCTACCAAGAGACCCAGTACTTC.

The chain is built from TRBV6-4 and TRBJ2-3; 10 positions agree with TRBD2. V dropped 5 bases and J dropped 3; count of bases not matched to a gene: 5. Germline loops: CDR1 MRHNA, CDR2 SNTAGT. The CDR3 is made up of 15 amino acids. The CDR3 loop is CASSLGLASTDTQYF. As DNA, the CDR3 is TGTGCCAGCAGTTTGGGACTAGCGTCAACAGATACGCAGTATTTT.

The chain recombines TRBV5-1 with TRBJ2-1; the D gene is possibly TRBD1 (6 bases). This CDR3 comprises 15 residues. V was clipped by 3 bases and J by 4 bases, with 14 bases between them. Germline CDR1 is SGHRS and CDR2 is YFSETQ. The CDR3 here is CASSSSAGAYNEQFF. As DNA, the CDR3 is TGCGCCAGCAGCTCCTCGGCAGGGGCTTACAATGAGCAGTTCTTC.

This clone was picked up one time. The rearrangement joins TRBV18 to TRBJ2-5, with TRBD2 matching 8 bases. The CDR3 consists of 16 residues. The ends lost 6 bases at V and 5 bases at J; junction bases unmatched: 14. Germline values: CDR1 KGHSH, CDR2 LQKENI. Here the CDR3 DNA reads TGTGCCAGCTCTCCAACGGCGGGGGGCGCGTGGGAGACCCAGTACTTC. Its translation is CASSPTAGGAWETQYF.

CDR3 protein: CASSLRDRTDEQFF. In DNA form, the CDR3 reads TGTGCCAGCAGCCTCCGGGACAGGACGGATGAGCAGTTCTTC. The V call is TRBV7-3, the J call TRBJ2-1; TRBD1 aligns across 8 bases. The CDR3 covers 14 residues. V lost 5 bases to trimming and J lost 8 bases; unmatched junction nucleotides: 8. CDR1 is SGHTA and CDR2 is FQGTGA in the germline V gene. Variable domain in full (rest from reference TRBV7-3 and TRBJ2-1): GAGVSQTPSNKVTEKGKYVELRCDPISGHTALYWYRQSLGQGPEFLIYFQGTGAADDSGLPNDRFFAVRPEGSVSTLKIQRTERGDSAVYLCASSLRDRTDEQFFGPGTRLTVL.

J is TRBJ2-2 and V is TRBV2, with TRBD1 identical over 9 bases. J gave up 4 bases and V 4 bases, and 7 bases lay outside the gene matches. The CDR3 loop spans 16 amino acids. Germline lookup yields CDR1 SNHLY and CDR2 FYNNEI. The CDR3: CASSAGRTGATGELFF. DNA for the CDR3: TGTGCCAGCAGTGCAGGAAGGACAGGGGCCACCGGGGAGCTGTTTTTT.

This chain joins TRBV11-2 and TRBJ2-7, with D perhaps matching TRBD1 (6 bases). The CDR3 length is 14 residues. The V gene lost 5 bases and the J gene lost 0 bases, with 11 bases spanning the gap. Germline V lookup: CDR1 SGHAT, CDR2 FQNNGV. In DNA form, the CDR3 reads TGTGCCAGCAGCCTTCGACAGGACTCCTACGAGCAGTACTTC. Translated, it gives CASSLRQDSYEQYF. The full variable domain, in which reference TRBV11-2 and TRBJ2-7 provide the parts outside the CDR3, is EAGVAQSPRYKIIEKRQSVAFWCNPISGHATLYWYQQILGQGPKLLIQFQNNGVVDDSQLPKDRFSAERLKGVDSTLKIQPAKLEDSAVYLCASSLRQDSYEQYFGPGTRLTVT.

The chain has TRBV11-2 and TRBJ2-5; 9 nucleotides line up with TRBD2. V dropped 5 bases and J dropped 2; count of bases not matched to a gene: 6. The CDR3 contains 15 residues. Germline V gives CDR1 SGHAT, CDR2 FQNNGV. The CDR3 region is CASSPGTSTQETQYF. The CDR3 DNA reads TGTGCCAGCAGCCCTGGGACTAGCACTCAAGAGACCCAGTACTTC.

The chain couples TRBV30 to TRBJ2-7; a weak D match, TRBD1 (5 bases). The CDR3 extends over 14 amino acids. Germline V gene lookup returns CDR1 GTSNPN and CDR2 SVGIG (reference sequence). Trimming left V 0 bases short and J 4 bases short, with 13 bases between. CDR3 nucleotides: TGTGCCTGGAGTGTAGGTCAGGGTGGTTACGAGCAGTACTTC. This gives the protein CAWSVGQGGYEQYF.

This clone came up a few times. The rearrangement uses TRBV6-1 and TRBJ2-7, with 9 bases aligning to TRBD2. Trimming removed 5 bases from V and 2 bases from J; junction bases left unmatched: 4. Germline CDR1 and CDR2: MNHNS and SASEGT. This CDR3 comprises 14 residues. The DNA of the CDR3 is TGTGCCAGCAGTTCGACTAGCGGTCCCTACGAGCAGTACTTC. It encodes CASSSTSGPYEQYF.

CDR3 protein: CASSIDGTLYEQYF. The DNA for the CDR3 is TGTGCCAGTAGTATAGACGGGACACTCTACGAGCAGTACTTC. V and J are TRBV19 and TRBJ2-7, with D possibly being TRBD1 (6 bases). Germline CDR1 reads LNHDA; CDR2 reads SQIVND (reference sequence). The V and J ends lost 0 bases and 3 bases respectively, with 9 bases between them. This CDR3 region has 14 residues.

This clone was seen only a few times. V and J are TRBV21-1 and TRBJ2-7; TRBD2, the table's D call, was not compared with the DNA. TRBV21-1 is given as a pseudogene. The CDR3 is 16 residues long. The CDR3 bases are TGTGCCAGCAGCAAAGGGGAGGAAGGAGACAACTACGAGCAGTACTTC. It is translated as CASSKGEEGDNYEQYF.

This chain joins TRBV4-2 and TRBJ2-1, with a weak D call TRBD1 (5 bases). The length of the CDR3 is 16 residues. Trimming removed 0 bases at V and 4 bases at J, with 13 bases between. CDR1 and CDR2 from the germline V gene are LGHNA and YNFKEQ. The DNA for the CDR3 is TGTGCCAGCAGCCAAGATCAGGGATCCGGATACAATGAGCAGTTCTTC. Translating it yields CASSQDQGSGYNEQFF.

The genes are TRBV30 and TRBJ1-3; no clear D. CDR3 length: 15 residues. Trimming took 0 bases from V and 4 from J, leaving 13 bases between them. CDR1 is GTSNPN and CDR2 is SVGIG in the germline V gene (reference sequence). CDR3 region: CAWSVQDFGGNTIYF. The CDR3 coding sequence is TGTGCCTGGAGTGTCCAGGACTTTGGGGGAAACACCATATATTTT. Using reference TRBV30 and TRBJ1-3 for the parts outside the CDR3, the full variable domain is SQTIHQWPATLVQPVGSPLSLECTVEGTSNPNLYWYRQAAGRGLQLLFYSVGIGQISSEVPQNLSASRPQDRQFILSSKKLLLSDSGFYLCAWSVQDFGGNTIYFGEGSWLTVV.

The chain has TRBV19 and TRBJ1-2; 8 bases map to TRBD1. This CDR3 contains 14 residues. Trimming at V came to 4 bases and at J to 4 bases, leaving 5 bases not matched to a gene. From germline, CDR1 is LNHDA and CDR2 SQIVND (reference sequence). The CDR3: CASSTDRGVYGYTF. The CDR3 nucleotides read TGTGCCAGTAGTACTGACAGGGGTGTCTATGGCTACACCTTC.

This chain joins TRBV30 and TRBJ1-5; no definite D call. The germline gives CDR1 GTSNPN, CDR2 SVGIG (reference sequence). V lost 2 bases and J 3 bases, leaving 5 bases between the germline ends. The CDR3 has 12 amino acids. CDR3 in DNA: TGTGCCTGGAGTTGGACCAATCAGCCCCAGCATTTT. Its translation is CAWSWTNQPQHF.

In its sample, this clone was seen a few times. CDR3 coding DNA: TGTGCCACCTCCACCACCGGGACCCCTGGCTACACCTTC. Its translation is CATSTTGTPGYTF. This chain joins TRBV19 and TRBJ1-2, with TRBD1 as a possible D gene (5 bases). CDR3 length: 13 amino acids. Germline CDR1 and CDR2: LNHDA and SQIVND (reference sequence). V lost 10 bases and J 7 bases, leaving 19 bases between the germline ends.

By share, this clone counts as medium-sized (0.01 to 0.1%). Other DNA sequences in the same sample also yield this CDR3. The chain joins TRBV4-3 to TRBJ2-1; 9 nucleotides align to TRBD2. This CDR3 has 15 residues. Trimming removed 0 bases from V and 3 bases from J; junction bases left unmatched: 0. Germline V CDR1 and CDR2: LGHNA, YSLEER. The CDR3 sequence: CASSQDSGSYNEQFF. DNA for the CDR3: TGCGCCAGCAGCCAAGATAGCGGGAGCTACAATGAGCAGTTCTTC.

Written as DNA, the CDR3 is TGTGCCAGTAGTATAAGGCCAACAAACCCCTACGAGCAGTACTTC. Translation gives CASSIRPTNPYEQYF. The chain joins TRBV19 to TRBJ2-7; unclear D gene. Germline values: CDR1 LNHDA, CDR2 SQIVND (reference sequence). V was trimmed by 2 bases and J by 2 bases, leaving 13 bases between them. There are 15 residues in the CDR3.

The chain combines TRBV5-6 with TRBJ2-3; no reliable D call. The CDR3 has 13 amino acids. V lost 6 bases and J lost 6, with 14 bases in between. Germline loops: CDR1 SGHDT, CDR2 YYEEEE. The CDR3 loop reads CASTRRGLDTQYF. The CDR3 region has the DNA TGTGCCAGCACCCGTAGAGGTTTGGATACGCAGTATTTT.